The entry that follows covers one T cell receptor beta chain sequence. Source study methods: Amplification of reference gene primers provided the estimated nucleated cell counts. Profiled with immunoSEQ multiplex PCR; TCRdb holds only in-frame clones, not every one. V and J calls and clone size follow that table, whereas D and trimming were derived from the DNA. The sample has approximately 100,000 clones, roughly 79% seen once. This sample stems from a study of blood T cell repertoires in COVID-19. Turning to the study itself: Italy, Spain and the United States were the sources of the convalescent and acute COVID-19 samples. The analysed material was cDNA or gDNA that came from T cells, B-cell-depleted T cells, or PBMCs.

The CDR3 is 16 residues long. Germline V lookup: CDR1 LGHDT, CDR2 YNNKEL (reference sequence). The V gene end was trimmed by 0 bases and the J gene end by 7 bases; junction bases not matched to a gene: 9. The chain joins TRBV3-1 (or the pseudogene TRBV3-2) to TRBJ1-2; TRBD1 aligns across 9 bases. The receptor comes from a human donor in a cohort sampled during active COVID-19. The specimen sequenced was peripheral blood. CDR3 in DNA: TGTGCCAGCAGCCAAGAGCCGGGACAGGGCCATACTGGCTACACCTTC. Its protein product is CASSQEPGQGHTGYTF.